The rows below give T cell receptor beta chains drawn from one sample of a study of T cell changes during pregnancy in multiple sclerosis. The method was immunoSEQ multiplex PCR; TCRdb's version includes in-frame clones alone and lacks a portion of them. Among about 49,000 clones, more than 85% were seen once, and the ten largest hold less than 6.5%. The specimen was CD8+ T cells from peripheral blood mononuclear cells, collected in the first trimester of pregnancy. All receptors come from a female donor with multiple sclerosis, enrolled in a pregnancy study. Each CDR3 is given with its conserved first and last residue. The order of the fields is J gene, clone size, V gene, D gene, CDR3 protein, CDR3 DNA. A D gene is named only where the DNA matches it firmly. Not every row has a clone size; where given, it reads once, few, many or a size class.

j_gene: TRBJ2-7; abundance: -; v_gene: TRBV27; d_gene: TRBD1; CDR3aa: CASWGQGPSLDYEQYF; CDR3nt: TGTGCCAGCTGGGGACAGGGGCCCTCCTTGGACTACGAGCAGTACTTC
j_gene: TRBJ1-4; abundance: -; v_gene: TRBV6-5; d_gene: TRBD1; CDR3aa: CASSSGQQNEKLFF; CDR3nt: TGTGCCAGCAGTTCGGGACAGCAAAATGAAAAACTGTTTTTT
j_gene: TRBJ2-7; abundance: -; v_gene: TRBV21-1; d_gene: -; CDR3aa: CASSKVECRAMAYEQYF; CDR3nt: TGTGCCAGCAGCAAAGTCGAGTGCAGGGCAATGGCCTACGAGCAGTACTTC
j_gene: TRBJ2-3; abundance: -; v_gene: TRBV9; d_gene: -; CDR3aa: CASSVGGGSTDTQYF; CDR3nt: TGTGCCAGCAGCGTAGGAGGCGGGAGCACAGATACGCAGTATTTT
j_gene: TRBJ2-5; abundance: -; v_gene: TRBV28; d_gene: -; CDR3aa: CASSRFQQGPYF; CDR3nt: TGTGCCAGCAGTCGCTTTCAGCAGGGTCCGTACTTC
j_gene: TRBJ2-1; abundance: -; v_gene: TRBV2; d_gene: -; CDR3aa: CASSVTPFNEQFF; CDR3nt: TGTGCCAGCAGTGTAACTCCCTTCAATGAGCAGTTCTTC
j_gene: TRBJ2-7; abundance: -; v_gene: TRBV7-6; d_gene: TRBD2; CDR3aa: CASSLAGGRAREQYF; CDR3nt: TGTGCCAGCAGCTTAGCCGGCGGGAGGGCGCGGGAGCAGTACTTC
j_gene: TRBJ2-3; abundance: -; v_gene: TRBV19; d_gene: -; CDR3aa: CASSSREHHTDTQYF; CDR3nt: TGTGCCAGTAGTTCCCGGGAGCACCACACAGATACGCAGTATTTT
j_gene: TRBJ2-7; abundance: once; v_gene: TRBV7-9; d_gene: TRBD2; CDR3aa: CASSSGTIMGEQYF; CDR3nt: TGTGCCAGCAGTTCCGGGACTATCATGGGGGAGCAGTACTTC
j_gene: TRBJ2-2; abundance: once; v_gene: TRBV9; d_gene: TRBD2; CDR3aa: CASSVDGRATGELFF; CDR3nt: TGTGCCAGCAGCGTGGACGGGAGGGCCACCGGGGAGCTGTTTTTT
j_gene: TRBJ1-1; abundance: -; v_gene: TRBV25-1; d_gene: -; CDR3aa: CASSEFEGGTEAFF; CDR3nt: TGTGCCAGCAGTGAATTTGAGGGAGGGACTGAAGCTTTCTTT
j_gene: TRBJ2-7; abundance: -; v_gene: TRBV6-1; d_gene: -; CDR3aa: CASRGPREVGEQYF; CDR3nt: TGTGCCAGCCGTGGCCCAAGGGAGGTGGGCGAGCAGTACTTC
j_gene: TRBJ2-1; abundance: -; v_gene: TRBV9; d_gene: TRBD2; CDR3aa: CASSESLREGSYNEQFF; CDR3nt: TGTGCCAGCAGCGAGAGCCTCCGGGAGGGCTCCTACAATGAGCAGTTCTTC
j_gene: TRBJ2-7; abundance: few; v_gene: TRBV27; d_gene: TRBD2; CDR3aa: CASSPSGRPVDEQYF; CDR3nt: TGTGCCAGCAGTCCAAGCGGGAGGCCCGTAGACGAGCAGTACTTC
j_gene: TRBJ2-3; abundance: -; v_gene: TRBV7-3; d_gene: -; CDR3aa: CASSSVGADTQYF; CDR3nt: TGTGCCAGCAGCTCCGTAGGGGCAGATACGCAGTATTTT
j_gene: TRBJ1-4; abundance: -; v_gene: TRBV6-6; d_gene: -; CDR3aa: CASSYSGGWEKLFF; CDR3nt: TGTGCCAGCAGTTACTCGGGGGGTTGGGAAAAACTGTTTTTT
j_gene: TRBJ2-7; abundance: once; v_gene: TRBV7-9; d_gene: TRBD1; CDR3aa: CASSPSAGTAIYEQYF; CDR3nt: TGTGCCAGCAGCCCATCGGCCGGGACAGCGATCTACGAGCAGTACTTC
j_gene: TRBJ2-7; abundance: few; v_gene: TRBV27; d_gene: TRBD1; CDR3aa: CASSLQGQGYEQYF; CDR3nt: TGTGCCAGCAGTCTCCAGGGACAGGGCTACGAGCAGTACTTC
j_gene: TRBJ2-4; abundance: -; v_gene: TRBV14; d_gene: TRBD2; CDR3aa: CASSHRIPQGGRNIQYF; CDR3nt: TGTGCCAGCAGCCATCGAATCCCTCAGGGCGGGAGGAACATTCAGTACTTC
j_gene: TRBJ2-1; abundance: once; v_gene: TRBV9; d_gene: -; CDR3aa: CASSVGGDSPYNEQFF; CDR3nt: TGTGCCAGCAGCGTAGGGGGGGACAGCCCCTACAATGAGCAGTTCTTC
j_gene: TRBJ1-5; abundance: -; v_gene: TRBV7-9; d_gene: TRBD1; CDR3aa: CASSLTGANQPQHF; CDR3nt: TGTGCCAGCAGCTTAACAGGGGCAAATCAGCCCCAGCATTTT
j_gene: TRBJ2-1; abundance: -; v_gene: TRBV4-3; d_gene: TRBD2; CDR3aa: CASSQVSMTSGGFYNEQFF; CDR3nt: TGCGCCAGCAGCCAAGTTAGTATGACTAGCGGGGGATTCTACAATGAGCAGTTCTTC
j_gene: TRBJ1-2; abundance: -; v_gene: TRBV28; d_gene: -; CDR3aa: CASSLSRGGFDGYTF; CDR3nt: TGTGCCAGCAGTTTGTCCAGGGGAGGGTTTGATGGCTACACCTTC
j_gene: TRBJ2-1; abundance: -; v_gene: TRBV6-5; d_gene: TRBD2; CDR3aa: CASSYSRLAFGNEQFF; CDR3nt: TGTGCCAGCAGTTACTCCCGACTAGCTTTTGGTAATGAGCAGTTCTTC
j_gene: TRBJ2-5; abundance: -; v_gene: TRBV13; d_gene: TRBD2; CDR3aa: CASSFGTSGVRETQYF; CDR3nt: TGTGCCAGCAGCTTTGGGACTAGCGGGGTCCGGGAGACCCAGTACTTC
j_gene: TRBJ1-5; abundance: -; v_gene: TRBV19; d_gene: -; CDR3aa: CASNRQPQHF; CDR3nt: TGTGCCAGTAACCGGCAGCCCCAGCATTTT
j_gene: TRBJ2-1; abundance: -; v_gene: TRBV29-1; d_gene: TRBD2; CDR3aa: CSVGGLADLGSYNEQFF; CDR3nt: TGCAGCGTTGGAGGACTAGCGGATTTGGGGTCCTACAATGAGCAGTTCTTC
j_gene: TRBJ1-1; abundance: -; v_gene: TRBV11-2; d_gene: -; CDR3aa: CASAIGWEKNTEAFF; CDR3nt: TGTGCCAGCGCAATAGGATGGGAGAAGAACACTGAAGCTTTCTTT
j_gene: TRBJ1-2; abundance: -; v_gene: TRBV16; d_gene: -; CDR3aa: CASSQSKVGAYGYTF; CDR3nt: TGTGCCAGCAGCCAATCCAAGGTGGGGGCGTATGGCTACACCTTC
j_gene: TRBJ2-1; abundance: -; v_gene: TRBV27; d_gene: TRBD2; CDR3aa: CASRLAGGAEQFF; CDR3nt: TGTGCCAGCAGACTAGCGGGAGGGGCTGAGCAGTTCTTC
j_gene: TRBJ2-5; abundance: -; v_gene: TRBV7-9; d_gene: -; CDR3aa: CASSQTGESETQYF; CDR3nt: TGTGCCAGCAGCCAGACGGGGGAGTCGGAGACCCAGTACTTC
j_gene: TRBJ2-7; abundance: -; v_gene: TRBV19; d_gene: TRBD2; CDR3aa: CASSMGSGSSGEQYF; CDR3nt: TGTGCCAGTAGTATGGGTAGCGGGAGCTCCGGCGAGCAGTACTTC
j_gene: TRBJ2-3; abundance: -; v_gene: TRBV5-6; d_gene: -; CDR3aa: CASGFSAAPTDTQYF; CDR3nt: TGTGCCAGCGGGTTCTCAGCGGCCCCCACAGATACGCAGTATTTT
j_gene: TRBJ1-5; abundance: -; v_gene: TRBV7-8; d_gene: TRBD1; CDR3aa: CASSTGQGSNQPQHF; CDR3nt: TGTGCCAGCAGCACGGGACAGGGTAGCAATCAGCCCCAGCATTTT
j_gene: TRBJ1-2; abundance: -; v_gene: TRBV6-1; d_gene: TRBD1; CDR3aa: CASSGTTGIRYGYTF; CDR3nt: TGTGCCAGCAGTGGGACGACAGGGATTCGCTATGGCTACACCTTC
j_gene: TRBJ2-2; abundance: -; v_gene: TRBV4-3; d_gene: -; CDR3aa: CASSQDGGTNTGELFF; CDR3nt: TGCGCCAGCAGCCAAGACGGCGGGACGAACACCGGGGAGCTGTTTTTT
j_gene: TRBJ2-1; abundance: once; v_gene: TRBV11-3; d_gene: -; CDR3aa: CASSLRGEGNNEQFF; CDR3nt: TGTGCCAGCAGCTTAAGGGGGGAGGGTAACAATGAGCAGTTCTTC
j_gene: TRBJ2-7; abundance: -; v_gene: TRBV19; d_gene: TRBD1; CDR3aa: CASSIGTGSEQYF; CDR3nt: TGTGCCAGTAGTATAGGGACAGGGTCCGAGCAGTACTTC
j_gene: TRBJ2-3; abundance: -; v_gene: TRBV28; d_gene: -; CDR3aa: CASSLWRLGPSDRLADTQYF; CDR3nt: TGTGCCAGCAGTTTATGGAGACTAGGGCCTAGCGACCGCCTCGCGGATACGCAGTATTTT
j_gene: TRBJ2-5; abundance: -; v_gene: TRBV7-2; d_gene: TRBD2; CDR3aa: CASSRGLAGGPGETQYF; CDR3nt: TGTGCCAGCAGCCGGGGACTAGCGGGAGGGCCTGGAGAGACCCAGTACTTC